This T cell receptor (beta chain) originates from a study of blood T cell repertoires in COVID-19. Overall study context: The samples span acute and convalescent COVID-19 from the United States, Italy and Spain. From T cells, B-cell-depleted T cells, or PBMCs came the material, which was cDNA or gDNA.

Study processing details: Amplified reference gene primers provided the basis for estimating nucleated cell counts. Libraries were prepared by immunoSEQ multiplex PCR; TCRdb keeps only in-frame clonotypes and omits some of them. Clone size and the V and J calls come from that table; the DNA yielded D and trimming. The sample lists 150,000 to 200,000 clones; around nine tenths were seen once. Germline trimming cut 10 bases from V and 4 bases from J; bases unmatched to any gene: 5. Germline CDR1 and CDR2: ENHRY and SYGVKD. The CDR3 has 12 residues. Material: peripheral blood. V and J are TRBV10-3 and TRBJ1-1, with 8 bases identical to TRBD1. The sequence derives from a woman in her seventies with COVID-19, enrolled during active disease. CDR3: CATGQGGTEAFF. The DNA for the CDR3 is TGTGCCACCGGACAGGGAGGCACTGAAGCTTTCTTT.